Each of the 19 T cell receptor beta chains below was sequenced from the same sample in a study of T cells in Graves' hyperthyroidism and ophthalmopathy. Template material for amplifying TCR beta CDR3 regions consisted of RNA transcripts. The TCR CDR3 first-round RT-PCR relied on the HTBI primer set. From the multiplex PCR reads, TCRdb called clonotypes with MiXCR, one entry per CDR3 protein. The profile shows under 350,000 distinct CDR3 sequences, around a quarter of them singletons. Sequenced sample: blood. These receptor sequences come from a man aged 35 to 55 with Graves' hyperthyroidism that later progressed to Graves' ophthalmopathy.

The CDR3 spells CASSPSFGDTGELFF. The CDR3 DNA follows: TGTGCCAGCTCACCTTCGTTCGGGGACACCGGGGAGCTGTTTTTT. The rearrangement joins TRBV18 to TRBJ2-2; maybe TRBD2 (5 bases). CDR1 is KGHSH, CDR2 LQKENI, per germline. CDR3 length: 15 amino acids. V was trimmed by 3 bases and J by 3 bases, leaving 11 bases between them.

V usage is TRBV6-5 and J usage is TRBJ2-5, with 8 bases matching TRBD1. Germline V gene sequence: CDR1 MNHEY, CDR2 SVGAGI. V dropped 2 bases and J dropped 7; count of bases not matched to a gene: 12. This CDR3 is 16 amino acids long. CDR3 DNA sequence: TGTGCCAGCAGTTACGGGGAGAGGGACAGGAGTGGGACCCAGTACTTC. Translating it yields CASSYGERDRSGTQYF.

The chain is built from TRBV30 and TRBJ2-2; D remains unclear. Deletions cut 4 bases from V and 4 bases from J, with 7 bases between. CDR3 length equals 12 residues. Germline-derived CDR1 and CDR2 are GTSNPN and SVGIG (reference sequence). The CDR3 protein is CAWTPSTGELFF. The CDR3 DNA is TGTGCCTGGACCCCTAGCACCGGGGAGCTGTTTTTT.

The chain recombines TRBV20-1 with TRBJ2-7; 10 positions match TRBD2. V dropped 3 bases and J dropped 0; count of bases not matched to a gene: 17. Germline values: CDR1 DFQATT, CDR2 SNEGSKA (reference sequence). This CDR3 is built from 19 residues. This chain's CDR3 is CSASPSGLAERVPSYEQYF. The CDR3, as DNA: TGCAGTGCTAGCCCTTCCGGACTAGCGGAGAGAGTCCCCTCCTACGAGCAGTACTTC.

V gene TRBV20-1 combines with J gene TRBJ2-7, with 10 bases that match TRBD1. Trimming removed 1 base from V and 3 bases from J; junction bases left unmatched: 3. Germline CDR1 reads DFQATT; CDR2 reads SNEGSKA (reference sequence). This CDR3 has 14 amino acids. CDR3 sequence reads: CSARVRDRGYEQYF. DNA of the CDR3: TGCAGTGCTAGAGTTCGGGACAGGGGCTACGAGCAGTACTTC.

This chain connects TRBV11-2 to TRBJ1-1; no definite D call. This CDR3 contains 16 residues. The V end was cut by 5 bases, the J end by 4 bases, with 20 bases between. Germline values: CDR1 SGHAT, CDR2 FQNNGV. CDR3 coding DNA: TGTGCCAGCAGCCCTATGTTTGGATCGGGGTCCACTGAAGCTTTCTTT. Residues: CASSPMFGSGSTEAFF.

This clonotype was counted many times. V usage is TRBV10-3 and J usage is TRBJ1-1; no definite D call. The CDR3 totals 14 residues. V was pared by 1 base and J by 2 bases, with 8 bases between. CDR1 and CDR2 (germline): ENHRY, SYGVKD. The CDR3 loop is CAISEFTANTEAFF. The CDR3 DNA reads TGTGCCATCAGTGAGTTTACAGCTAACACTGAAGCTTTCTTT.

This rearrangement joins TRBV7-2 to TRBJ1-2; 9 bases fit TRBD1. Losses at the gene ends were 5 bases for V and 10 bases for J; bases not matched to a gene: 11. The length of the CDR3 is 14 residues. Looked up from germline, CDR1 is SGHTA and CDR2 is FQGNSA. The CDR3 loop reads CASSPQGQGSDYTF. The CDR3 nucleotides are TGTGCCAGCAGCCCCCAGGGACAGGGATCGGACTACACCTTC.

This clonotype occurred many times. The J gene is TRBJ1-2, the V gene TRBV30; tentative D call: TRBD1 (5 bases). V was trimmed by 3 bases and J by 4 bases, leaving 12 bases between them. Germline CDR1 reads GTSNPN; CDR2 reads SVGIG (reference sequence). This CDR3 region has 13 residues. The CDR3 DNA follows: TGTGCCTGGAGCAGGGTCTTTGGCTATGGCTACACCTTC. Translated: CAWSRVFGYGYTF.

This clonotype was recorded at least ten times. The rearrangement links TRBV30 to TRBJ2-7, with 7 bases aligning to TRBD1. This CDR3 spans 11 amino acids. V shed 6 bases, J shed 9 bases, and the junction held 8 bases outside the gene matches. CDR1 is GTSNPN, CDR2 SVGIG, per germline (reference sequence). The CDR3 loop is CACNTGVWQYF. Written as DNA, the CDR3 is TGTGCCTGTAACACAGGGGTATGGCAGTACTTC.

This clonotype was found many times. CDR3: CASSLPQDEAQQGTEAFF. CDR3 DNA: TGTGCCAGCAGCCTGCCGCAGGACGAGGCTCAACAGGGCACTGAAGCTTTCTTT. The gene calls are TRBV2 and TRBJ1-1; TRBD1 might be the D (6 bases). CDR3 length equals 18 residues. The germline CDR1 and CDR2 sequences are SNHLY and FYNNEI. V was shortened by 6 bases and J by 4 bases, with 27 bases between the two germline ends.

This clonotype was found once. J is TRBJ2-7 and V is TRBV20-1, with TRBD2 matching over 10 bases. CDR1 is DFQATT, CDR2 SNEGSKA, per germline (reference sequence). V lost 3 bases to trimming and J lost 6 bases; unmatched junction nucleotides: 8. The CDR3 is 14 residues long. The CDR3, as DNA: TGCAGTGCTAGGTACCCTAGCGGGAGCAGCGAGCAGTACTTC. Translating it yields CSARYPSGSSEQYF.

The rearrangement links TRBV6-1 to TRBJ1-1; TRBD1 agrees at 9 bases. The germline CDR1 and CDR2 sequences are MNHNS and SASEGT. This CDR3 region has 14 residues. J was trimmed by 6 bases and V by 6 bases; bases with no gene match: 8. The CDR3 region is CASRQGADMAEAFF. As DNA, the CDR3 is TGTGCCAGCAGACAGGGGGCGGATATGGCTGAAGCTTTCTTT.

This chain connects TRBV20-1 to TRBJ1-2; tentative D call: TRBD1 (6 bases). The CDR3 extends over 12 amino acids. The germline gives CDR1 DFQATT, CDR2 SNEGSKA (reference sequence). Trimming removed 6 bases at V and 5 bases at J, with 13 bases between. This chain's CDR3 is CSARTEGYGYTF. The DNA for the CDR3 is TGCAGTGCAAGGACAGAGGGGTATGGCTACACCTTC.

This clonotype appeared a single time. V usage is TRBV6-1 and J usage is TRBJ2-5; tentative D call: TRBD1 (5 bases). This CDR3 comprises 14 residues. Trimming pared 8 bases from V and 5 bases from J, leaving 18 bases between. Germline CDR1 is MNHNS and CDR2 is SASEGT. CDR3 loop: CASRQIRFGETQYF. The DNA of the CDR3 is TGTGCCAGCCGACAGATCCGCTTCGGGGAGACCCAGTACTTC.

Many counts were recorded for this clonotype. The rearrangement links TRBV29-1 to TRBJ2-3; 8 bases align to TRBD2. J was trimmed by 6 bases and V by 1 base; bases with no gene match: 9. The germline V gene encodes CDR1 SQVTM and CDR2 ANQGSEA. The CDR3 runs 15 residues. Here the CDR3 DNA reads TGCAGCGTTGAAGTAAAGCGGGAGTGGCAGGATACGCAGTATTTT. As protein: CSVEVKREWQDTQYF.

At least ten counts were recorded for this clonotype. It is likely a read error, because the conserved phenylalanine at the end of the CDR3 is missing. The chain is built from TRBV6-1 and TRBJ2-7; 9 nucleotides align to TRBD2. This CDR3 has 16 amino acids. Germline V gives CDR1 MNHNS, CDR2 SASEGT. V lost 1 base and J lost 0; bases outside the gene matches: 4. The CDR3 protein is CASSEEPREGSYEQYS. Written as DNA, the CDR3 is TGTGCCAGCAGTGAAGAGCCGCGGGAGGGCTCCTACGAGCAGTACTCC.

This clonotype was seen only a few times. The V and J genes are TRBV28 and TRBJ2-5; D gene unclear. Per the germline V gene, CDR1 is MDHEN and CDR2 is SYDVKM. CDR3 length equals 16 residues. V was shortened by 8 bases and J by 2 bases, with 21 bases between the two germline ends. The CDR3 reads CASGVTETLGQETQYF. CDR3 bases: TGTGCCAGCGGGGTGACCGAGACCCTGGGGCAAGAGACCCAGTACTTC.

There are many counts of this clonotype. The gene calls are TRBV28 and TRBJ2-7, with D perhaps matching TRBD2 (6 bases). The CDR3 spans 13 residues. Germline values: CDR1 MDHEN, CDR2 SYDVKM. V lost 8 bases, J lost 4 bases, and 15 bases lay in between. The CDR3 nucleotides read TGTGCCAGCGTAGAGGGAGGTGGGTACGAGCAGTACTTC. It is translated as CASVEGGGYEQYF.